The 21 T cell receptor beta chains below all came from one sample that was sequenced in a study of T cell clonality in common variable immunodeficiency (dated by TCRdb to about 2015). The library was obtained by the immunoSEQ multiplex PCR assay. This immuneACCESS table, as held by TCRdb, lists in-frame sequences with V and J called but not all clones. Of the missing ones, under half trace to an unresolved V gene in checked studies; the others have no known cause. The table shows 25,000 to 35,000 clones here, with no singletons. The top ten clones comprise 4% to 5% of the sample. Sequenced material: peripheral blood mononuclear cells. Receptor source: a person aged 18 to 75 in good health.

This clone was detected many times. The sequenced part of the CDR3 DNA is TGTGCCAGCAGCTTAGGGACTAGCATTCGCACAGATACG. Amino acids: CASSLGTSIRTDT. The entire CDR3 protein reads CASSLGTSIRTDTQYF. This chain uses TRBV7-6 with TRBJ2-3, with 8 positions matching TRBD2. The read ends 3 residues before the CDR3 terminus; that terminus is restored from the germline J gene. The CDR3 sequence is 16 residues long. Losses at the gene ends were 1 base for V and 1 base for J; bases not matched to a gene: 4. Per the germline V gene, CDR1 is SGHVS and CDR2 is FNYEAQ.

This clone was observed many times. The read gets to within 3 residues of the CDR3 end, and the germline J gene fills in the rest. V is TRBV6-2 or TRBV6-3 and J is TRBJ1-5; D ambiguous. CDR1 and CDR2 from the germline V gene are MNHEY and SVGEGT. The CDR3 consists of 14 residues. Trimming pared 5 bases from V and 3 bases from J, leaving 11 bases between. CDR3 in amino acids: CASSPGLFNQPQHF. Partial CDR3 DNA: TGTGCCAGCAGTCCCGGGTTATTCAATCAGCCC.

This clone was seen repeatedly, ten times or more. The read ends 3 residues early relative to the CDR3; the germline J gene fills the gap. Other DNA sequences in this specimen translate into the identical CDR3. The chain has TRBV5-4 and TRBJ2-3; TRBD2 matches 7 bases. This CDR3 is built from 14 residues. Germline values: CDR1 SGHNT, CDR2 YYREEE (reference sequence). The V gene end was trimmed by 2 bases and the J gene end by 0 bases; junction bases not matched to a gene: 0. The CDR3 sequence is CASSFSGSTDTQYF. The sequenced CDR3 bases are TGTGCCAGCAGCTTTAGCGGGAGCACAGATACG.

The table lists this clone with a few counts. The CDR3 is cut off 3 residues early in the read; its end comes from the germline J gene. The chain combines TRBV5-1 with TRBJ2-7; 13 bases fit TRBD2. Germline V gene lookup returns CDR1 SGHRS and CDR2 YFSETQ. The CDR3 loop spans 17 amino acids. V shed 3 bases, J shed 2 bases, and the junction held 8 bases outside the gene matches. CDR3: CASSSAPGLAGTYEQYF. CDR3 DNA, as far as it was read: TGCGCCAGCAGCTCGGCTCCGGGACTAGCGGGGACCTACGAG.

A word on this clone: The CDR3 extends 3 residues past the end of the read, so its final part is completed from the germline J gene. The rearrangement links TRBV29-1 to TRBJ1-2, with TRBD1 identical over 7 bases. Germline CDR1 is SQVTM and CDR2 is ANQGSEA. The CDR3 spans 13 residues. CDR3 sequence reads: CSVQVMTGKGYTF. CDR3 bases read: TGCAGCGTTCAAGTCATGACAGGGAAAGGC.

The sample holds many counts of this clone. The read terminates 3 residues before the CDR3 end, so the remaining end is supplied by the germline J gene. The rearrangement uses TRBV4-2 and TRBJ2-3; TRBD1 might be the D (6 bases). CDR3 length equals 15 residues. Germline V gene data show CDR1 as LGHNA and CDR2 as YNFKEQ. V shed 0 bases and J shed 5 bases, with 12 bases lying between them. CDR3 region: CASSQEGQGQDTQYF. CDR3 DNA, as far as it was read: TGTGCCAGCAGCCAAGAGGGTCAGGGGCAAGATACG.

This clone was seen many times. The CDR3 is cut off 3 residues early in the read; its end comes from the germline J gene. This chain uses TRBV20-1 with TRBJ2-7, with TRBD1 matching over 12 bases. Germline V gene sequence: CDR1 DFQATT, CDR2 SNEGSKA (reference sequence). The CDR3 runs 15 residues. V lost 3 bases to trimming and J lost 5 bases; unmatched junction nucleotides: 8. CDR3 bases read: TGCAGTGCTAGTCATTCGGGACAGGGGGCCAACGAG. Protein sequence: CSASHSGQGANE. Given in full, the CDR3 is CSASHSGQGANEQYF.

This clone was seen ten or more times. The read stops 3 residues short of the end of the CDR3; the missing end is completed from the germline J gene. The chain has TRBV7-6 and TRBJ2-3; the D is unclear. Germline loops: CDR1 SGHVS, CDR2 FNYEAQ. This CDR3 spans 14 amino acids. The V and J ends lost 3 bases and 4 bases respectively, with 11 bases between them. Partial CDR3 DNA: TGTGCCAGCAGCTTCCCCTCCGGTGCAGATACG. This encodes CASSFPSGADT. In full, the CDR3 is CASSFPSGADTQYF.

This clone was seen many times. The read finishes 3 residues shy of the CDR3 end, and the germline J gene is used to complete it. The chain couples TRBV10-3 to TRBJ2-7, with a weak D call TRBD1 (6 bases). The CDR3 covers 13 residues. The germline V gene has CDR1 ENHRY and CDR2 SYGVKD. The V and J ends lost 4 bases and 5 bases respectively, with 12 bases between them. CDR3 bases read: TGTGCCATCAGTGGTGGGACAAAAAACGAG. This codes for CAISGGTKNE. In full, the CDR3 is CAISGGTKNEQYF.

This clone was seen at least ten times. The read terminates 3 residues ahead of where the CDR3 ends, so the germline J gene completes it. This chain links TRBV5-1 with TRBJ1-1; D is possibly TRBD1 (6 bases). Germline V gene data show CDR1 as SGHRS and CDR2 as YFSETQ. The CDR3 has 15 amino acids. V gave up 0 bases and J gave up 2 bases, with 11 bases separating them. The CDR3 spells CASSLAPGDNTEAFF. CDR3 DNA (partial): TGCGCCAGCAGCTTGGCACCAGGGGACAACACTGAA.

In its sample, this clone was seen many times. This CDR3 reads CASSLHSGNTIYF. The covered CDR3 bases are TGTGCCAGCAGCTTACACTCTGGAAACACC. This chain joins TRBV7-9 and TRBJ1-3; D is uncertain. The DNA ends 3 residues before the CDR3 does, and the rest of the CDR3 is filled in from the germline J gene. V was shortened by 2 bases and J by 0 bases, with 2 bases between the two germline ends. Germline V gene lookup returns CDR1 SEHNR and CDR2 FQNEAQ (reference sequence). This CDR3 is built from 13 residues.

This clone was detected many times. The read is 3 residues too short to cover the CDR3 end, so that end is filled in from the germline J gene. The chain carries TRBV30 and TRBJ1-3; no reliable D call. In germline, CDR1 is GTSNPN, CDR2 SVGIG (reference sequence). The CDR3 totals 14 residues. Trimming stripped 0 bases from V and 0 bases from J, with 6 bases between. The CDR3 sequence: CAWSVPNSGNTIYF. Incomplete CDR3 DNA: TGTGCCTGGAGTGTTCCTAACTCTGGAAACACC.

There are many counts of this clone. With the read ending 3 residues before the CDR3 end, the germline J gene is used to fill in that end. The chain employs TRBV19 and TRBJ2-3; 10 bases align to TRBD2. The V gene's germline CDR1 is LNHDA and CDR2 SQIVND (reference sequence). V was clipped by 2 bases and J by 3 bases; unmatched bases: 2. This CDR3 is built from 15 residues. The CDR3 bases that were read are TGTGCCAGTAGTATAAGCGGGAGGGAGACAGATACG. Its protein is CASSISGRETDT. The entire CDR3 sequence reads CASSISGRETDTQYF.

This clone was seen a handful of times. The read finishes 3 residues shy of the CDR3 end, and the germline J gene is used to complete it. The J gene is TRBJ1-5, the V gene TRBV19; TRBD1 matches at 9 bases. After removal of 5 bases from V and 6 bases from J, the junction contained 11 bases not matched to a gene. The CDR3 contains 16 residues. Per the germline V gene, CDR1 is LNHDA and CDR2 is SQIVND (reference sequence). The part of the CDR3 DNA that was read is TGTGCCAGTAGTGTCAAAGGGACAGGGAAGGGTCAGCCC. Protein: CASSVKGTGKGQP. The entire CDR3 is CASSVKGTGKGQPQHF.

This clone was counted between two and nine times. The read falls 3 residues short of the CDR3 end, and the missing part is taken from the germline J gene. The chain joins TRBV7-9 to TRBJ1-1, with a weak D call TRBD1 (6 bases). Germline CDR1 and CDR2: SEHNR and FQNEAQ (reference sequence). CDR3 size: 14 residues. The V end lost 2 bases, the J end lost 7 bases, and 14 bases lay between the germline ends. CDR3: CASSLQGSRIEAFF. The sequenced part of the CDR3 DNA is TGTGCCAGCAGCTTACAGGGGAGCCGGATTGAA.

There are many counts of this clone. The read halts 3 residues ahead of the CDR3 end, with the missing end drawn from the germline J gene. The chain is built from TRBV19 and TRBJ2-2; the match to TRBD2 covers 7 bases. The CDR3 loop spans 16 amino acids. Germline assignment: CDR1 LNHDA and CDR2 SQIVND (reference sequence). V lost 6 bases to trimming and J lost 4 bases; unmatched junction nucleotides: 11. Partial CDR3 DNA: TGTGCCAGTAGGGGAGTGGGAGCGGGACCCACCGGGGAG. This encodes CASRGVGAGPTGE. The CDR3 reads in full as CASRGVGAGPTGELFF.

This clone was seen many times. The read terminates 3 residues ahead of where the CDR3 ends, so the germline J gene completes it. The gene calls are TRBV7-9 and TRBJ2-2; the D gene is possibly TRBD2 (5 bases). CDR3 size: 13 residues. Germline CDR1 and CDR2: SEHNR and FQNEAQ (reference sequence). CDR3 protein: CASSSWTDEKLFF. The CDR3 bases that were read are TGTGCCAGCAGCTCCTGGACTGATGAAAAG.

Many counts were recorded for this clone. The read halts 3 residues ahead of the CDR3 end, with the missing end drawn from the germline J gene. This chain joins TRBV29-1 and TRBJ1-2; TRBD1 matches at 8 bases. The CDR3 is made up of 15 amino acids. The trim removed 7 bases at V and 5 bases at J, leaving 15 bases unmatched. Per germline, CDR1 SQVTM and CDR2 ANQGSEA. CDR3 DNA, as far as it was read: TGCAGCGGTGGAGAGCAAGACAGGGGCGCGTATGGC. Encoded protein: CSGGEQDRGAYG. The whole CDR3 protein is CSGGEQDRGAYGYTF.

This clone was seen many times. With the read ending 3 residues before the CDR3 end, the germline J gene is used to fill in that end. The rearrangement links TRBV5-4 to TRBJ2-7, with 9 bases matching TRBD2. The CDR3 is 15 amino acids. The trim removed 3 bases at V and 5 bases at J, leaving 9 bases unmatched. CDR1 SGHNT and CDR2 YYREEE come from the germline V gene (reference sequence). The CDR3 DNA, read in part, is TGTGCCAGCAGCTACCAAGCGGGAGGTGGGAACGAG. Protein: CASSYQAGGGNE. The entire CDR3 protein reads CASSYQAGGGNEQYF.

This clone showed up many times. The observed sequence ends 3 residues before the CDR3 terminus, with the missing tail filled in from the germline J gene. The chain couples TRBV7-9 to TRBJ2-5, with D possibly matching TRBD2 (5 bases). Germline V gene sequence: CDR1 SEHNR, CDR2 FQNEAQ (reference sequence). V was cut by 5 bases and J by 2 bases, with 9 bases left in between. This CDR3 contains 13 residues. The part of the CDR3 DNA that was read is TGTGCCAGCAGCCGGACGGGGCAAGAGACC. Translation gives CASSRTGQET. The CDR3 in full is CASSRTGQETQYF.

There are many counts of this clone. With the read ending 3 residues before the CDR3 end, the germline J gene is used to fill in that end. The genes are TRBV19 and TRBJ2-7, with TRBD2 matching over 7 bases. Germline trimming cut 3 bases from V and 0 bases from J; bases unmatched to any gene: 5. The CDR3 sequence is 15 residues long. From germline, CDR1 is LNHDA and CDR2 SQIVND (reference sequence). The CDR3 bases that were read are TGTGCCAGTAGTATTACGTGGGGGGGCTCCTACGAG. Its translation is CASSITWGGSYE. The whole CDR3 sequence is CASSITWGGSYEQYF.